These T cell receptor beta chains were read from a single sample in a study of shared clonotypes between healthy human individuals. Produced via immunoSEQ multiplex PCR; TCRdb's table is partial and in-frame only. Found here are around 690,000 clones, roughly 91% of them singletons; the top ten hold less than 40%. The sequencing sample was made of memory CD8+ T cells from PBMCs. The origin of the receptors is a man aged 18 to 30 in good health. Some clones in this sample may be carry-over from other donors' samples. Each CDR3 is given with its conserved first and last residue. D genes are given only for firm matches. Only part of the rows carry a size: once, few, many, or a class if the clone is expanded.

D gene: TRBD1
clone size: NA
V gene: TRBV28
J gene: TRBJ2-5
CDR3 DNA: TGTGCCAGCAGCCATTCCGGGACAGGGGGCAGAGAGACCCAGTACTTC
CDR3 protein: CASSHSGTGGRETQYF

D gene: NA
clone size: NA
V gene: TRBV27
J gene: TRBJ1-1
CDR3 DNA: TGTGCCAGCAGTTCGCGGGGACCTTCTGAAGCTTTCTTT
CDR3 protein: CASSSRGPSEAFF

D gene: NA
clone size: NA
V gene: TRBV7-6
J gene: TRBJ2-1
CDR3 DNA: TGTGCCAGCAGCTTACGGGGGAGCTCCTACAATGAGCAGTTCTTC
CDR3 protein: CASSLRGSSYNEQFF

D gene: NA
clone size: few
V gene: TRBV5-4
J gene: TRBJ1-1
CDR3 DNA: TGTGCCAGCAGCCAGAATGGGGTGGGTGAAGCTTTCTTT
CDR3 protein: CASSQNGVGEAFF

D gene: NA
clone size: NA
V gene: TRBV6-1
J gene: TRBJ1-6
CDR3 DNA: TGTGCCAGCAGTGAATTGAGGGGGGCCATTAATTCACCCCTCCACTTT
CDR3 protein: CASSELRGAINSPLHF

D gene: NA
clone size: NA
V gene: TRBV4-1
J gene: TRBJ1-5
CDR3 DNA: TGCGCCAGCAGCCCGGGGGGGGGACCTATCAATCAGCCCCAGCATTTT
CDR3 protein: CASSPGGGPINQPQHF

D gene: TRBD1
clone size: NA
V gene: TRBV5-1
J gene: TRBJ1-1
CDR3 DNA: TGCGCCAGCAGCCAAACAGGGGCCGGGACTGAAGCTTTCTTT
CDR3 protein: CASSQTGAGTEAFF

D gene: NA
clone size: once
V gene: TRBV5-8
J gene: TRBJ2-1
CDR3 DNA: TGTGCCAGCGAATACCTCCTGGGTGAGCAGTTCTTC
CDR3 protein: CASEYLLGEQFF

D gene: NA
clone size: few
V gene: TRBV27
J gene: TRBJ1-1
CDR3 DNA: TGTGCCAGCCGTGGTGGGATTGAAGCTTTCTTT
CDR3 protein: CASRGGIEAFF

D gene: NA
clone size: NA
V gene: TRBV10-3
J gene: TRBJ2-1
CDR3 DNA: TGTGCCATCAGTGAGAGGGGACTCCAAAACTCTCAGTTCTTC
CDR3 protein: CAISERGLQNSQFF

D gene: TRBD1
clone size: NA
V gene: TRBV5-1
J gene: TRBJ2-7
CDR3 DNA: TGCGCCAGCAGCCCTGGGACAGGTTTCTACGAGCAGTACTTC
CDR3 protein: CASSPGTGFYEQYF